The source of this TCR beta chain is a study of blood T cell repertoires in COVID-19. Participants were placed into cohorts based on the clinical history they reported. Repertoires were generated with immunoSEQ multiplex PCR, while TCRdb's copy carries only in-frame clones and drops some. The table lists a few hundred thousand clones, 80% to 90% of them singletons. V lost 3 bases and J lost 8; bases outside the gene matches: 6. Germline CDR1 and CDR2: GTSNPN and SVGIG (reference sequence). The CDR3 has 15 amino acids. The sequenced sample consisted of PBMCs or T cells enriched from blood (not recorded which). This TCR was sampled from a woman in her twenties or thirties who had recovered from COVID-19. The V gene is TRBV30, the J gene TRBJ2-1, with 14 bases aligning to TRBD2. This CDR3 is CAWSSGLAGGYEQFF. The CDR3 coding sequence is TGTGCCTGGAGCTCCGGACTAGCGGGAGGTTATGAGCAGTTCTTC.